This T cell receptor (beta chain) came from a study of PD-1 blockade in classical Hodgkin lymphoma. Repertoires were generated with immunoSEQ multiplex PCR, while TCRdb's copy carries only in-frame clones and drops some. The sample gives over 90,000 clones, about 88% of which show up once; roughly 10% is in the top ten. In every patient, relapse followed autologous stem cell transplantation, while exposure to brentuximab vedotin differed. When best responses were assessed, they were complete response, partial response or progressive disease. Germline loops: CDR1 WNHNN, CDR2 SYGVQD (reference sequence). V lost 5 bases to trimming and J lost 4 bases; unmatched junction nucleotides: 11. This CDR3 has 15 amino acids.

The source is a human donor with classical Hodgkin lymphoma. The source was peripheral blood mononuclear cells (PBMCs), collected before the second cycle of nivolumab. This chain uses TRBV10-1 with TRBJ2-7; 7 nucleotides line up with TRBD1. CDR3 sequence reads: CASSPQGTARYEQYF. The CDR3, as DNA: TGCGCCAGCAGTCCTCAGGGGACAGCGCGTTACGAGCAGTACTTC.